What follows are 24 T cell receptor beta chains derived from one specimen sequenced in a study of vaccination effects on CD4 cells after COVID-19. At the end of less than 12 days of culture, CD4+ T cells were isolated. These receptors are not linked to any known antigen. Assay: immunoSEQ multiplex PCR; the TCRdb copy retains only in-frame clones and omits some. The table shows around 70,000 clones, with over 60% occurring only once. Sequencing used CD4+ T cells from PBMCs cultured without peptide, obtained before COVID-19 vaccination. These receptors came from a human donor who received a COVID-19 vaccine.

This sequence joins TRBV7-3 and TRBJ2-2; D perhaps matches TRBD2 (6 bases). V was shortened by 0 bases and J by 5 bases, with 13 bases between the two germline ends. The CDR3 covers 16 residues. The germline V gene encodes CDR1 SGHTA and CDR2 FQGTGA. In DNA form, the CDR3 reads TGTGCCAGCAGCTTAACGGGACTTGGCGGGACCGGGGAGCTGTTTTTT. It codes for CASSLTGLGGTGELFF.

Only a few counts were recorded for this clone. This chain uses TRBV5-1 with TRBJ1-1, with a weak D call TRBD1 (6 bases). This CDR3 has 15 residues. Germline-derived CDR1 and CDR2 are SGHRS and YFSETQ. The V and J ends lost 3 bases and 1 base respectively, with 13 bases between them. As DNA, the CDR3 is TGCGCCAGCAGCTATGGGACACCATCGAACACTGAAGCTTTCTTT. The encoded protein is CASSYGTPSNTEAFF.

This clone was counted between two and nine times. CDR3 DNA: TGTGCCAGCTCTCAAACTCGGACAGGAGCGGGCACTGAAGCTTTCTTT. This encodes CASSQTRTGAGTEAFF. This chain connects TRBV18 to TRBJ1-1, with 7 bases identical to TRBD1. Germline loops: CDR1 KGHSH, CDR2 LQKENI. Unmatched junction bases numbered 14, after V lost 6 bases and J lost 4 bases. The CDR3 is 16 amino acids.

This clone appeared once. The chain couples TRBV2 to TRBJ2-3; a possible D gene is TRBD1 (8 bases). This CDR3 comprises 14 residues. Trimming cost V 7 bases and J 4 bases, with 15 bases left between them. CDR1 and CDR2 (germline): SNHLY, FYNNEI. The CDR3 nucleotides are TGTGCCAGCATTGGCACAGGGGGGGCAGATACGCAGTATTTT. It codes for CASIGTGGADTQYF. Full variable domain (missing parts from reference TRBV2 and TRBJ2-3): EPEVTQTPSHQVTQMGQEVILRCVPISNHLYFYWYRQILGQKVEFLVSFYNNEISEKSEIFDDQFSVERPDGSNFTLKIRSTKLEDSAMYFCASIGTGGADTQYFGPGTRLTVL.

This clone was seen a handful of times. The J gene is TRBJ1-5, the V gene TRBV27; D is possibly TRBD1 (5 bases). The CDR3 sequence is 16 residues long. Germline CDR1 MNHEY, CDR2 SMNVEV (reference sequence). Trimming shortened V by 3 bases and J by 1 base, and 13 bases separated the two germline ends. This CDR3 is CASSLRGVGSNQPQHF. The CDR3 DNA reads as TGTGCCAGCAGTTTGCGGGGGGTGGGGAGCAATCAGCCCCAGCATTTT.

This chain connects TRBV10-3 to TRBJ2-1; 8 nucleotides match TRBD1. The CDR3 totals 16 residues. The junction had 9 bases not matched to a gene; V was cut back by 4 bases and J by 4 bases. Germline-derived CDR1 and CDR2 are ENHRY and SYGVKD. CDR3 sequence (DNA): TGTGCCATCAGTGCCTCGACAGGGGAAATATACAATGAGCAGTTCTTC. Residues: CAISASTGEIYNEQFF.

Concerning this clone itself: The sample contains more than one DNA sequence encoding this CDR3. The chain recombines TRBV5-1 with TRBJ2-5; D gene uncertain. The CDR3 is made up of 12 amino acids. V lost 1 base and J lost 2, with 3 bases in between. Germline values: CDR1 SGHRS, CDR2 YFSETQ. This CDR3 reads CASSLYQETQYF. The CDR3 nucleotides are TGCGCCAGCAGCTTGTATCAAGAGACCCAGTACTTC.

The V call is TRBV27, the J call TRBJ2-1, with a possible D match to TRBD2 (6 bases). CDR1 and CDR2 (germline): MNHEY, SMNVEV (reference sequence). This CDR3 has 13 amino acids. Trimming removed 6 bases at V and 3 bases at J, with 9 bases between. The CDR3 region has the DNA TGTGCCAGCAGGCAGGGAGGCTACAATGAGCAGTTCTTC. Its translation: CASRQGGYNEQFF.

This chain connects TRBV19 to TRBJ1-1; 7 bases map to TRBD1. V lost 4 bases to trimming and J lost 3 bases; unmatched junction nucleotides: 8. Germline V CDR1 and CDR2: LNHDA, SQIVND (reference sequence). This CDR3 has 15 amino acids. CDR3 sequence (DNA): TGTGCCAGTAGTACCCGGGACAGTAGGTACACTGAAGCTTTCTTT. Protein product: CASSTRDSRYTEAFF.

This chain links TRBV10-1 with TRBJ2-2; D is perhaps TRBD1 (6 bases). Trimming took off 6 bases at V and 4 bases at J, with 12 bases between the two ends. CDR3 size: 14 residues. The V gene's germline CDR1 is WNHNN and CDR2 SYGVQD (reference sequence). DNA of the CDR3: TGCGCCAGCAGAGAGACAGGAGGCACCGGGGAGCTGTTTTTT. It encodes CASRETGGTGELFF.

The CDR3 reads CASSQAGARGYTF. The CDR3 nucleotides are TGTGCCAGCAGCCAAGCGGGGGCTCGGGGCTACACCTTC. The chain combines TRBV3-1 (or the pseudogene TRBV3-2) with TRBJ1-2; weak D call: TRBD1 (6 bases). CDR3 length equals 13 residues. V was pared by 1 base and J by 8 bases, with 11 bases between. Germline CDR1 and CDR2: LGHDT and YNNKEL (reference sequence).

This chain joins TRBV24-1 and TRBJ2-3, with D possibly being TRBD1 or TRBD2 (6 bases each). Germline-derived CDR1 and CDR2 are KGHDR and SFDVKD. This CDR3 comprises 16 residues. V lost 4 bases to trimming and J lost 5 bases, with 18 bases between them. CDR3 DNA sequence: TGTGCCACCAGTGACGGGGGCAGAGGCGCGGGAGATACGCAGTATTTT. Protein sequence: CATSDGGRGAGDTQYF.

The V call is TRBV20-1, the J call TRBJ1-3; D is unresolved. The V end was cut by 3 bases, the J end by 0 bases, with 9 bases between. Germline V gene sequence: CDR1 DFQATT, CDR2 SNEGSKA (reference sequence). This CDR3 contains 14 residues. CDR3 protein: CSASTIFSGNTIYF. CDR3 bases: TGCAGTGCTAGTACCATATTCTCTGGAAACACCATATATTTT.

This clone was detected only once. The chain combines TRBV3-1 (or the pseudogene TRBV3-2) with TRBJ1-5; tentative D call: TRBD1 (5 bases). CDR3 size: 13 residues. The germline V gene has CDR1 LGHDT and CDR2 YNNKEL (reference sequence). V was trimmed by 0 bases and J by 6 bases, leaving 6 bases between them. CDR3 coding DNA: TGTGCCAGCAGCCAAGATAGGGGTCAGCCCCAGCATTTT. It translates to CASSQDRGQPQHF.

The chain joins TRBV6-2 or TRBV6-3 to TRBJ1-5; D remains unclear. Germline CDR1 MNHEY, CDR2 SVGEGT. CDR3 length: 14 amino acids. V lost 2 bases and J 0 bases, leaving 5 bases between the germline ends. The CDR3 coding sequence is TGTGCCAGCAGTTACCTAAATAGCAATCAGCCCCAGCATTTT. This encodes CASSYLNSNQPQHF.

This clone was seen a single time. The gene calls are TRBV11-1 and TRBJ2-1; weak D call: TRBD1 (5 bases). Germline CDR1 reads SGHAT; CDR2 reads FQDESV (reference sequence). This CDR3 has 15 amino acids. With 2 bases removed from V and 4 bases from J, the gap between germline ends came to 12 bases. In nucleotides, the CDR3 is TGTGCCAGCAGCTTACGCAGGGTCGCGTACAATGAGCAGTTCTTC. Translating gives CASSLRRVAYNEQFF.

This chain connects TRBV19 to TRBJ2-3; TRBD2 aligns across 12 bases. This CDR3 is 16 amino acids long. V lost 6 bases to trimming and J lost 5 bases; unmatched junction nucleotides: 9. In germline, CDR1 is LNHDA, CDR2 SQIVND (reference sequence). CDR3 in amino acids: CASRALAGGRRDTQYF. The CDR3 DNA is TGTGCCAGTAGGGCGCTAGCGGGGGGGCGTAGAGATACGCAGTATTTT. The full variable domain, in which reference TRBV19 and TRBJ2-3 provide the parts outside the CDR3, is DGGITQSPKYLFRKEGQNVTLSCEQNLNHDAMYWYRQDPGQGLRLIYYSQIVNDFQKGDIAEGYSVSREKKESFPLTVTSAQKNPTAFYLCASRALAGGRRDTQYFGPGTRLTVL.

The chain couples TRBV5-6 to TRBJ2-4; possibly TRBD1 for D (7 bases). The V end was cut by 3 bases, the J end by 8 bases, with 15 bases between. Germline loops: CDR1 SGHDT, CDR2 YYEEEE. This CDR3 has 14 residues. This CDR3 is CASSSRGDGYIQYF. CDR3 sequence (DNA): TGTGCCAGCAGCTCCAGGGGGGACGGATACATTCAGTACTTC.

The rearrangement links TRBV10-3 to TRBJ1-2; TRBD1 aligns across 8 bases. The CDR3 extends over 14 amino acids. Germline-derived CDR1 and CDR2 are ENHRY and SYGVKD. After removal of 4 bases from V and 4 bases from J, the junction contained 5 bases not matched to a gene. The CDR3 region is CAISGAGGGYGYTF. The CDR3 DNA reads as TGTGCCATCAGTGGTGCAGGGGGCGGCTATGGCTACACCTTC.

The CDR3, as DNA: TGTGCCAGCAGTTCTTCCGAGCAATCACCCCTCCACTTT. It codes for CASSSSEQSPLHF. This sequence joins TRBV12-3 or TRBV12-4 and TRBJ1-6, with no clear D. V dropped 4 bases and J dropped 10 bases, with 11 bases sitting between them. This CDR3 contains 13 residues.

This clone came up a few times. The chain carries TRBV2 and TRBJ2-2; no clear D gene. The CDR3 sequence is 15 residues long. With 4 bases removed from V and 1 base from J, the gap between germline ends came to 10 bases. In germline, CDR1 is SNHLY, CDR2 FYNNEI. CDR3 DNA sequence: TGTGCCAGCAGTGTAAATGGTCTGAACACCGGGGAGCTGTTTTTT. It yields the protein CASSVNGLNTGELFF.

This chain's CDR3 is CSAVPPGGTGELFF. DNA of the CDR3: TGCAGCGCTGTCCCCCCAGGGGGCACCGGGGAGCTGTTTTTT. The chain employs TRBV29-1 and TRBJ2-2, with 7 bases lining up with TRBD1. In germline, CDR1 is SQVTM, CDR2 ANQGSEA. The CDR3 sequence is 14 residues long. Trimming at V came to 7 bases and at J to 4 bases, leaving 9 bases not matched to a gene.

The V call is TRBV21-1, the J call TRBJ2-7; the D call TRBD1 from the table was never checked on the DNA. TRBV21-1 is described as a pseudogene. The CDR3 consists of 16 residues. Here the CDR3 reads CASSKRLEQSSYEQYV. The CDR3 coding sequence is TGTGCCAGCAGCAAAAGGTTGGAACAGAGCTCCTACGAGCAGTACGTC.

The V gene is TRBV2, the J gene TRBJ1-3; D is unclear. Germline CDR1 reads SNHLY; CDR2 reads FYNNEI. V lost 5 bases, J lost 2 bases, and 10 bases lay in between. This CDR3 contains 14 residues. The CDR3 DNA sequence: TGTGCCAGCAGTAGGGTTACAGCTGGAAACACCATATATTTT. It codes for CASSRVTAGNTIYF.